This T cell receptor (beta chain) is from a study of blood T cells in healthy people across ages (dated by TCRdb to 2015 to 2017). As for the study more broadly: In model experiments, template switching captured roughly one uniquely barcoded TCR beta cDNA molecule for every two T cells. The study measured age-related changes in TCR beta repertoire diversity using deep sequencing normalized with unique cDNA molecular identifiers. The donors were split into four age groups: young (average 16 years), middle-aged (about 40), aged (62) and long-lived (approximately 80). To avoid experimental bias, donors of different ages were distributed randomly across sequencing lanes. The study analyzed two additional independent replicas of 1 million unique cDNA reads from the same blood draw for two donors, one aged 18 to 29 and one aged 80 or older.

Donors were about 36 systemically healthy Caucasian individuals from Russia aged 6 to 90 years. Each donor gave around 9.8 milliliters of peripheral blood, collected into EDTA-treated Vacutainer tubes. Ficoll-Paque density-gradient centrifugation was used to isolate PBMCs, with at least 6 million per sample. Trizol reagent was used to extract total RNA from the PBMCs, yielding at least 5 micrograms per sample. The percentages of naive CD45RAhigh/CD27high T cells were determined by flow cytometry on a PBMC aliquot from every donor. Notes on this clonotype: The specificity of this receptor is unknown. The record has no base qualities; no much larger clone is one base away.

The paper's findings and limits, for the study overall: As age increased, observed TCR beta diversity per million T cells dropped in a roughly linear way, and a significant reduction was already evident by age 40. Because donor CMV infection status was unknown, age-related changes in expanded clonotypes were potentially confounded. Compared with the aged group, more naive CD4+ T cells, fewer expanded clones and increased TCR diversity were shown by the long-lived group, suggesting age selection. Estimates of total diversity based on one million sequenced T cells were considered lower bounds and underestimates. Bulk unsorted PBMC profiling prevented conclusive comparison of naive and antigen-experienced compartments. There was a strong correlation between observed TCR beta diversity and the percentage of naive T cells measured by flow cytometry.

Libraries came from 5' RACE. Sequencing was carried out with an Illumina HiSeq 2500. A second PCR of roughly 6 to 12 cycles was run with a J-beta primer mix and a sample-barcoded 5' primer. A template-switch 5' adaptor carrying 12 random nucleotides introduced a unique molecular identifier onto each TCR beta cDNA molecule. At least 2.5 million CDR3-containing paired-end reads were obtained from each sample. All of the RNA was converted into first-strand cDNA using the Mint cDNA synthesis kit, with a TRBC-specific oligonucleotide serving as the primer. All cDNA was treated with uracil-DNA glycosylase and then went through a first 18-cycle PCR with the universal primers M1SS and BC2_uni_R. The paper's data handling went like this. Each sample was normalized by randomly selecting 1 million high-quality reads, each carrying a distinct molecular identifier. Reads with shared molecular identifiers were discarded instead of being binned into consensus sequences. MiTCR, run with a Q25 quality threshold and the strictest error-elimination algorithm, handled CDR3 identification, clonotype clustering and error correction. A nonparametric unseen species model with Euler transformation was used to estimate lower-bound total TCR beta diversity. TCRdb applied fastp at Q25 and MiXCR to the public reads, then kept only in-frame beta chains. Under each unique CDR3 protein, matching rows form one entry showing the most common genes and DNA. In this record, the V and J calls reflect TCRdb's handling and not the investigators' own analysis. In this sample the table shows some 920,000 distinct CDR3 sequences, around 54% of which occur a single time. About a fifth of the sample is held by the ten biggest clonotypes.

Per the germline V gene, SGHAT is the CDR1 and FQNNGV is the CDR2. From V the trimming removes 6 bases and from J it removes 6 bases, while the gene matches leave 8 bases of the junction unaccounted for. The CDR3, cysteine through phenylalanine, is 15 amino acids long. The entry retains the CDR3 DNA only, 45 bases that are in frame from base 1. The receptor was derived from a woman aged 55-70 years in good health. The chain employs TRBV11-2 and TRBJ2-1, with TRBD2 identical over 10 junction bases. Sequencing was carried out using blood. For the CDR3, the sequence is CASRPTSGTGNEQFF. The DNA reads as follows: TGTGCCAGCAGACCCACTAGCGGGACGGGCAATGAGCAGTTCTTC.